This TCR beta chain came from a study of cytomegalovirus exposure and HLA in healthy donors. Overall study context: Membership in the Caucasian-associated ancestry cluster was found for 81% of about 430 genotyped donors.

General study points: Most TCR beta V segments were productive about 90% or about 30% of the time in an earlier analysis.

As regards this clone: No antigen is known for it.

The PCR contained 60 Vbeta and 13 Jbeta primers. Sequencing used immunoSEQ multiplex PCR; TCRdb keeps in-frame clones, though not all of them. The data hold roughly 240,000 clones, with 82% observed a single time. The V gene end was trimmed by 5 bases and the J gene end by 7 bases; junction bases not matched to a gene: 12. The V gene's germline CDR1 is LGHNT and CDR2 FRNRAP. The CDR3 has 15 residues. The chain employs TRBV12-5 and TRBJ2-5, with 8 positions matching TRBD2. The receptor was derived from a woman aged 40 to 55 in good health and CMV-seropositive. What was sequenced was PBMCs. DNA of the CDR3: TGTGCTAGTGGTCCTAGCGGGCGGGGAAGCTGGACCCAGTACTTC. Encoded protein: CASGPSGRGSWTQYF.